The 26 T cell receptor beta chains in this list originate from one sample, sequenced in a study of T cells in Graves' hyperthyroidism and ophthalmopathy. RNA transcripts yielded amplified TCR beta CDR3 regions. First-round RT-PCR with HTBI primers amplified the TCR CDR3 region. A single record per CDR3 protein comes from TCRdb applying MiXCR to the multiplex PCR reads. The sample holds about 290,000 distinct CDR3 sequences, more than 10% seen once. What was sequenced was blood. The source is a woman younger than 45 with Graves' hyperthyroidism that later progressed to Graves' ophthalmopathy.

CDR3 in amino acids: CASSGRREAGELFF. In nucleotides, the CDR3 is TGTGCCAGCAGCGGGCGCAGGGAGGCCGGGGAGCTGTTTTTT. This chain links TRBV9 with TRBJ2-2, with TRBD2 as a possible D gene (6 bases). V shed 3 bases and J shed 6 bases, with 12 bases lying between them. From germline, CDR1 is SGDLS and CDR2 YYNGEE. The CDR3 has 14 residues. Using reference TRBV9 and TRBJ2-2 for the parts outside the CDR3, the full variable domain is DSGVTQTPKHLITATGQRVTLRCSPRSGDLSVYWYQQSLDQGLQFLIQYYNGEERAKGNILERFSAQQFPDLHSELNLSSLELGDSALYFCASSGRREAGELFFGEGSRLTVL.

The sample holds many counts of this clonotype. This sequence joins TRBV6-1 and TRBJ2-3, with 9 bases aligning to TRBD2. Germline CDR1 and CDR2: MNHNS and SASEGT. CDR3 length equals 18 residues. Trimming took 8 bases from V and 1 from J; bases not matched to a gene: 16. CDR3 amino acids: CASGLAGTAKRGTDTQYF. The CDR3 bases are TGTGCCAGCGGCCTAGCGGGAACCGCTAAAAGGGGCACAGATACGCAGTATTTT.

The rearrangement joins TRBV9 to TRBJ2-2; 7 nucleotides match TRBD2. The germline gives CDR1 SGDLS, CDR2 YYNGEE. CDR3 length: 16 residues. The J segment lost 3 bases and the V segment lost 0 bases, leaving 5 bases of the junction unmatched. CDR3 loop: CASSVGGGSDTGELFF. In nucleotides, the CDR3 is TGTGCCAGCAGCGTAGGGGGCGGGAGCGACACCGGGGAGCTGTTTTTT.

In this sample, this clonotype turned up many times. The V and J genes are TRBV6-2 or TRBV6-3 and TRBJ2-7; 7 bases agree with TRBD2. The junction had 11 bases not matched to a gene; V was cut back by 0 bases and J by 3 bases. This CDR3 has 17 residues. CDR1 and CDR2 from the germline V gene are MNHEY and SVGEGT. The CDR3 protein is CASSYSRSGTDFYEQYF. The CDR3 region has the DNA TGTGCCAGCAGTTACTCGAGGAGCGGGACGGATTTCTACGAGCAGTACTTC.

This clonotype appeared many times. The chain recombines TRBV30 with TRBJ2-7, with D tentatively TRBD2 (5 bases). The ends were cut back, 0 bases at V and 3 bases at J, with 12 bases in the middle. Germline assignment: CDR1 GTSNPN and CDR2 SVGIG (reference sequence). The length of the CDR3 is 14 residues. The CDR3 loop is CAWSVIDGVYEQYF. The CDR3 nucleotides are TGTGCCTGGAGTGTAATTGACGGGGTCTACGAGCAGTACTTC.

This clonotype was observed at least ten times. The chain joins TRBV28 to TRBJ2-6; D ambiguous. Trimming took off 7 bases at V and 0 bases at J, with 10 bases between the two ends. The CDR3 is made up of 15 amino acids. From germline, CDR1 is MDHEN and CDR2 SYDVKM. For the CDR3, the DNA is TGTGCCAGCACTCGGTGGAGCTCTGGGGCCAACGTCCTGACTTTC. Protein: CASTRWSSGANVLTF. The variable domain in full, completed from reference TRBV28 and TRBJ2-6, reads DVKVTQSSRYLVKRTGEKVFLECVQDMDHENMFWYRQDPGLGLRLIYFSYDVKMKEKGDIPEGYSVSREKKERFSLILESASTNQTSMYLCASTRWSSGANVLTFGAGSRLTVL.

This clonotype was detected many times. At one end, the junction sequence differs from germline, possibly due to a read error. The chain joins TRBV7-9 to TRBJ2-7; the match to TRBD2 covers 7 bases. The CDR3 consists of 14 residues. Germline loops: CDR1 SEHNR, CDR2 FQNEAQ (reference sequence). The DNA of the CDR3 is TGTGCCAGCAGTTTAGGGGCGGGAGCCTACGAGCAGTACTTC. Encoded protein: CASSLGAGAYEQYF.

The sample holds many counts of this clonotype. The chain recombines TRBV7-2 with TRBJ2-7; 9 bases match TRBD2. The trim removed 4 bases at V and 6 bases at J, leaving 10 bases unmatched. Germline V gene lookup returns CDR1 SGHTA and CDR2 FQGNSA. The CDR3 spans 15 residues. CDR3 bases: TGTGCCAGCAGCTCGCCTAGCGGGATCAGCTCCGAGCAGTACTTC. It translates to CASSSPSGISSEQYF.

The count of this clonotype is one. A read error may be the cause here, since a much bigger clone is one base away. V gene TRBV13 combines with J gene TRBJ2-2; D possibly uses TRBD1 or TRBD2 (5 bases each). Germline V gives CDR1 PRHDT, CDR2 FYEKMQ (reference sequence). This CDR3 region has 16 residues. CDR3 amino acids: CASSLGRDPDTGELSF. DNA of the CDR3: TGTGCCAGCAGCTTAGGCAGGGATCCCGACACCGGGGAGCTGTCTTTT.

This rearrangement joins TRBV12-3 or TRBV12-4 to TRBJ2-1; 7 bases match TRBD2. V dropped 5 bases and J dropped 9; count of bases not matched to a gene: 7. This CDR3 has 13 amino acids. The CDR3 region is CASSQGTMTEQFF. CDR3 in DNA: TGTGCCAGCAGTCAAGGGACTATGACTGAGCAGTTCTTC.

This clonotype was counted at least ten times. The chain's CDR3 is CASKLTSSYNEQFF. The CDR3 DNA sequence: TGTGCCAGCAAACTAACTAGCTCCTACAATGAGCAGTTCTTC. This chain joins TRBV28 and TRBJ2-1; D is perhaps TRBD2 (5 bases). The CDR3 spans 14 residues. Germline CDR1 is MDHEN and CDR2 is SYDVKM. V was cut by 7 bases and J by 0 bases, with 10 bases left in between.

Ten or more counts support this clonotype. This chain uses TRBV7-6 with TRBJ2-5; 8 nucleotides line up with TRBD2. Trimming removed 1 base from V and 5 bases from J; junction bases left unmatched: 6. Germline-derived CDR1 and CDR2 are SGHVS and FNYEAQ. CDR3 size: 15 residues. The CDR3 loop reads CASSLVGTSWETQYF. DNA for the CDR3: TGTGCCAGCAGCTTAGTAGGGACTAGTTGGGAGACCCAGTACTTC.

This clonotype was seen ten or more times. CDR3 sequence (DNA): TGCAGCGGTTTACGCGGGGATACCGGGGAGCTGTTTTTT. Protein sequence: CSGLRGDTGELFF. The rearrangement uses TRBV29-1 and TRBJ2-2; tentative D call: TRBD2 (6 bases). Germline lookup yields CDR1 SQVTM and CDR2 ANQGSEA. Between the trimmed V and J ends, which lost 7 bases and 5 bases, there was a span of 14 bases. The CDR3 consists of 13 residues.

This clonotype occurred many times. This chain joins TRBV3-2 and TRBJ2-7; the table's D gene call, TRBD2, was not cross checked with the DNA. TRBV3-2 is a known pseudogene. The CDR3 is 19 amino acids. The CDR3 sequence: CASSPVALHYTTGAYEQYF. The CDR3 DNA is TGTGCCAGCAGCCCGGTTGCACTTCACTACACAACGGGAGCCTACGAGCAGTACTTC.

This clonotype was recorded at least ten times. The chain combines TRBV11-2 with TRBJ2-1, with a possible D match to TRBD2 (5 bases). The V gene lost 5 bases and the J gene lost 0 bases, with 11 bases spanning the gap. The CDR3 runs to 15 residues. The V gene's germline CDR1 is SGHAT and CDR2 FQNNGV. The DNA for the CDR3 is TGTGCCAGCAGCCTAAGCGGTATCTCCTACAATGAGCAGTTCTTC. This codes for CASSLSGISYNEQFF.

This clonotype was picked up many times. The chain couples TRBV5-4 to TRBJ2-3, with 7 nucleotides matching TRBD2. The J segment lost 2 bases and the V segment lost 2 bases, leaving 2 bases of the junction unmatched. From germline, CDR1 is SGHNT and CDR2 YYREEE (reference sequence). This CDR3 spans 14 amino acids. CDR3 loop: CASSLGTNTDTQYF. CDR3 coding DNA: TGTGCCAGCAGCTTAGGGACTAACACAGATACGCAGTATTTT.

Worth noting for this clonotype: A much larger clone differs from this one at a single base, so this may be a read error. CDR3 sequence (DNA): TGTGCCAGCAGCTTAGAAGCTCAGCCCCAGCATTTT. It codes for CASSLEAQPQHF. The chain links TRBV7-2 to TRBJ1-5; D is unclear. Germline V gives CDR1 SGHTA, CDR2 FQGNSA. The CDR3 contains 12 residues. Trimming stripped 1 base from V and 6 bases from J, with 4 bases between.

The chain couples TRBV5-8 to TRBJ2-5, with 12 positions matching TRBD2. CDR3 length: 16 residues. The J segment lost 3 bases and the V segment lost 5 bases, leaving 8 bases of the junction unmatched. Per the germline V gene, CDR1 is SGHTS and CDR2 is YDEGEE. The CDR3 protein is CASRRGASGREETQYF. The CDR3 DNA is TGTGCCAGCAGGAGAGGGGCTAGCGGGAGGGAAGAGACCCAGTACTTC.

This clonotype was seen repeatedly, ten times or more. For the CDR3, the DNA is TGTGCCAGCAGTGAATCTTTGGGCAATCAGCCCCAGCATTTT. This sequence encodes CASSESLGNQPQHF. The chain recombines TRBV6-1 with TRBJ1-5; D not certain. With 2 bases removed from V and 2 bases from J, the gap between germline ends came to 7 bases. Germline CDR1 reads MNHNS; CDR2 reads SASEGT. The CDR3 is made up of 14 amino acids.

This clonotype has more than one count but fewer than ten. A read error may explain this, as a much larger clone is one base away. The genes are TRBV20-1 and TRBJ1-1, with TRBD1 as a possible D gene (5 bases). The CDR3 runs to 13 residues. Germline V gene sequence: CDR1 DFQATT, CDR2 SNEGSKA (reference sequence). CDR3 DNA sequence: TGCAGTGCTAGGGGGACGTTGAACACTGAAGATTTCTTT. Protein product: CSARGTLNTEDFF.

In its sample, this clonotype was seen many times. The CDR3 coding sequence is TGTGCCAGCAGCGGAAAAGGGACAGGGCCCTACGAGCAGTACTTC. It yields the protein CASSGKGTGPYEQYF. The chain employs TRBV11-2 and TRBJ2-7; 9 positions agree with TRBD1. The CDR3 has 15 residues. V trimming: 5 bases; J trimming: 2 bases; junction bases outside the gene matches: 7. Germline CDR1 and CDR2: SGHAT and FQNNGV.

This clonotype appeared many times. At one end, the junction sequence differs from germline, possibly due to a read error. The rearrangement uses TRBV20-1 and TRBJ1-5; TRBD1 might be the D (6 bases). There are 14 residues in the CDR3. Per the germline V gene, CDR1 is DFQATT and CDR2 is SNEGSKA (reference sequence). In nucleotides, the CDR3 is TGCAGTGCTGTAACCGGGACACTCAATGAGCCCCAGCATTTT. Amino acids: CSAVTGTLNEPQHF.

There are many counts of this clonotype. This chain connects TRBV5-5 to TRBJ2-3; TRBD2 aligns across 8 bases. This CDR3 region has 16 residues. V dropped 4 bases and J dropped 4; count of bases not matched to a gene: 11. Germline assignment: CDR1 SGHKS and CDR2 YYEKEE (reference sequence). CDR3 loop: CASSPRAGAGSDTQYF. In nucleotides, the CDR3 is TGTGCCAGCAGCCCCCGAGCGGGAGCAGGATCAGATACGCAGTATTTT.

There are many counts of this clonotype. The V gene is TRBV29-1, the J gene TRBJ2-1; either TRBD1 or TRBD2 may supply D (5 bases each). The CDR3 contains 12 residues. Germline values: CDR1 SQVTM, CDR2 ANQGSEA. Trimming stripped 4 bases from V and 7 bases from J, with 11 bases between. CDR3 DNA: TGCAGCGTTGCGACAGAGCGGAATGAGCAGTTCTTC. It encodes CSVATERNEQFF.

This clonotype was seen repeatedly, ten times or more. This chain uses TRBV30 with TRBJ1-1; D unresolved. Germline values: CDR1 GTSNPN, CDR2 SVGIG (reference sequence). This CDR3 comprises 12 residues. V shed 5 bases and J shed 2 bases, with 9 bases lying between them. Here the CDR3 reads CAWGRLNTEAFF. CDR3 DNA sequence: TGTGCCTGGGGGCGTCTCAACACTGAAGCTTTCTTT.

Ten or more counts support this clonotype. The chain recombines TRBV28 with TRBJ1-1, with a tentative D call TRBD1 (6 bases). Between the trimmed V and J ends, which lost 11 bases and 0 bases, there was a span of 10 bases. This CDR3 comprises 12 residues. Germline CDR1 reads MDHEN; CDR2 reads SYDVKM. The CDR3 sequence: CASRDMNTEAFF. In DNA form, the CDR3 reads TGTGCCTCTAGGGACATGAACACTGAAGCTTTCTTT.